The sequence of this T cell receptor (beta chain) was determined in a study of shared clonotypes between healthy human individuals. Data came from immunoSEQ multiplex PCR; TCRdb stores just in-frame clones and leaves some out. The sample records 150,000 to 200,000 clones, approximately 60% being singletons. From germline, CDR1 is SGHTS and CDR2 YDEGEE. This CDR3 has 15 amino acids. V lost 5 bases to trimming and J lost 0 bases, with 9 bases between them. The chain uses TRBV5-8 and TRBJ2-6; perhaps TRBD1 as D (5 bases). The source material was memory CD4+ T cells sorted from blood. Subset here: CD45RA-negative fraction. This TCR came from a man under 40 in good health. CDR3 region: CASRDTNSGANVLTF. For the CDR3, the DNA is TGTGCCAGCAGGGACACCAACTCTGGGGCCAACGTCCTGACTTTC.